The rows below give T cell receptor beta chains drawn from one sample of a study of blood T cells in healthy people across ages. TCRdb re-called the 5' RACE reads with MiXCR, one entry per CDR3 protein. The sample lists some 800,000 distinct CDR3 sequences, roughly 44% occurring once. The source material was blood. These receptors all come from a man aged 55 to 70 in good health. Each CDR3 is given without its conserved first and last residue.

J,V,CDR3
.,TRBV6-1,ASSEVTPSPRETQY
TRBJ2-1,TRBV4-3,ASSQDPLATYNEQF
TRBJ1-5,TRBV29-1,SVIVQPHQPQH
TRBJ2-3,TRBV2,ATSAHLSTDTQY
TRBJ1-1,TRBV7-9,ASSTQPGQGNTEAF
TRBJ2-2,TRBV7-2,ASNAMGARNTGELF
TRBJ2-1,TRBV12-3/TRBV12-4,ASSSGFSLAGGAYNEQF
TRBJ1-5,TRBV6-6,ASSTTGSNAQPQH
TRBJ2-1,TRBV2,ASRSGCEQF
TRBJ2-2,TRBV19,ASWARQGAGELF
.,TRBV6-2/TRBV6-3,ASSLSGSYDEQY
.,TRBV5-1,ASSFQGDYEQY
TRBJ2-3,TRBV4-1,ASSGGRAGTDTQY
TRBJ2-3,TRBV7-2,ASSLEGADTQY
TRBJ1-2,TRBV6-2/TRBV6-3,ASSYLQSGYT
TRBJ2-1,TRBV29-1,SDDIAGLSDEQF
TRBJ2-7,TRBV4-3,ASSPAWGTNYEQY
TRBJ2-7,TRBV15,ATSRGTVTTYEQY
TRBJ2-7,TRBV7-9,ASSAGAATYEQY
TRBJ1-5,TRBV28,ASRTRVNQPQH
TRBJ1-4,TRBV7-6,ASSLPGGPAEKLF
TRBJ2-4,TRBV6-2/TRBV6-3,ASSRLSLAKNIQY
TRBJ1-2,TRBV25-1,ASSEWGQGARGGYT
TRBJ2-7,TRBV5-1,AGSHSSYEQY
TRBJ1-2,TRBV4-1,ASSQEQTNYGYT
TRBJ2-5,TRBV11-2,ASSWGGGTQETQY
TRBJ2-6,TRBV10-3,AISLTGSGANVLT
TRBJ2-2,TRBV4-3,ASSQVSGVDGELF
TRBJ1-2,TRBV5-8,ASSHTGLHGYT
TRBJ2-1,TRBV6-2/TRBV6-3,ASSYSTFRPSSYNEQF
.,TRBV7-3,ASSLMGARGGTQY
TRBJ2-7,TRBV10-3,AISVFQGETYEQY
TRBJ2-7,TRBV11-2,ASSGRDQIHYEQY
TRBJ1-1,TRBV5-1,ASSLGDRGGATEAF
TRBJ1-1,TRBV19,ASSIDRGRGPPEAF
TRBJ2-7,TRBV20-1,SARDLRTGTYEQY
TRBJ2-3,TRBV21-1,ASTPLGGGDRSPITSSTDTQY
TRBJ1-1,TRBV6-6,ASSYPDTTEAF
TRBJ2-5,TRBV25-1,ASSELSVQY
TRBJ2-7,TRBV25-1,ASQTSGGAYEQY